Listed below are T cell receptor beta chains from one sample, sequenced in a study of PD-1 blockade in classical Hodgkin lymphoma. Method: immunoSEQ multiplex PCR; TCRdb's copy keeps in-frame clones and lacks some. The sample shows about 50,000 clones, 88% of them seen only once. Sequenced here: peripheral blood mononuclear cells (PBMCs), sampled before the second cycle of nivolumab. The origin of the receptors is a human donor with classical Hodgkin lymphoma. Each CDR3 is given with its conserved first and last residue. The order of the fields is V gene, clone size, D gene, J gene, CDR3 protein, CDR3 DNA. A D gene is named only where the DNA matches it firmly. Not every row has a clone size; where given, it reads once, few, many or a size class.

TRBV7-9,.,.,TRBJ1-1,CASSPGGWANTEAFF,TGTGCCAGCAGCCCCGGGGGCTGGGCGAACACTGAAGCTTTCTTT
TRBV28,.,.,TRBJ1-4,CASSLAGVKEKLFF,TGTGCCAGCAGTTTGGCAGGGGTCAAAGAAAAACTGTTTTTT
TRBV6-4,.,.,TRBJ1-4,CASKLLRWGTRKLFF,TGTGCCAGCAAATTACTCAGGTGGGGGACGAGGAAACTGTTTTTT
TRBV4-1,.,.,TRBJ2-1,CASSQDPEAAYNEQFF,TGCGCCAGCAGCCAAGACCCGGAAGCTGCCTACAATGAGCAGTTCTTC
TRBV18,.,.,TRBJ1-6,CASSPQVSSYNSPLHF,TGTGCCAGCTCACCGCAGGTGAGCTCCTATAATTCACCCCTCCACTTT
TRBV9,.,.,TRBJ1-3,CASSVAGGLSGNTIYF,TGTGCCAGCAGCGTAGCGGGGGGGCTGTCTGGAAACACCATATATTTT
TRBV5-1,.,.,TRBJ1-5,CASSLEAGSNQPQHF,TGCGCCAGCAGCTTGGAGGCGGGTAGCAATCAGCCCCAGCATTTT
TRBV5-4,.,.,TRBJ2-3,CASSMRSAHTQYF,TGTGCCAGCAGCATGAGGTCGGCTCATACGCAGTATTTT
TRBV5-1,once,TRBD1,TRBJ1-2,CAGTGGTSNYGYTF,TGCGCCGGAACAGGGGGAACCTCTAACTATGGCTACACCTTC
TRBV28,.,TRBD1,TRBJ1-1,CASRRQGATEAFF,TGTGCCAGCAGAAGACAGGGGGCCACTGAAGCTTTCTTT
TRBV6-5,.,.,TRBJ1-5,CASRIREYSNQPQHF,TGTGCCAGCAGAATCAGAGAATATAGCAATCAGCCCCAGCATTTT
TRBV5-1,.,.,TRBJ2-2,CASSLGAGVTGELFF,TGCGCCAGCAGCTTGGGGGCTGGGGTCACCGGGGAGCTGTTTTTT
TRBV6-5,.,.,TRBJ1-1,CASSRGDMNTEAFF,TGTGCCAGCTCCCGGGGGGATATGAACACTGAAGCTTTCTTT
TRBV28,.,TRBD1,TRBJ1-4,CASGTGVYEKLFF,TGTGCCAGCGGTACAGGGGTTTACGAAAAACTGTTTTTT
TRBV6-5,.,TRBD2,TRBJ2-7,CASSYAGGPAEQYF,TGTGCCAGCAGTTACGCGGGGGGGCCGGCCGAGCAGTACTTC
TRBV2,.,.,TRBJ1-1,CASFWDPNTEAFF,TGTGCCAGCTTCTGGGATCCGAACACTGAAGCTTTCTTT
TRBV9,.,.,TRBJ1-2,CASSLTELSGYTF,TGTGCCAGCAGCCTTACCGAATTGAGTGGCTACACCTTC
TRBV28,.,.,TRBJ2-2,CASRRAAGPGELFF,TGTGCCAGCAGGAGGGCCGCTGGGCCCGGGGAGCTGTTTTTT
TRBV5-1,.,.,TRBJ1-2,CASSPDSSNYGYTF,TGCGCCAGCAGCCCGGACAGTTCTAACTATGGCTACACCTTC
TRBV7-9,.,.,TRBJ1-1,CASSLVEVRHTEAFF,TGTGCCAGCAGCTTAGTTGAGGTTAGGCACACTGAAGCTTTCTTT
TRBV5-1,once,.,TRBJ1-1,CASSFQANTEAFF,TGCGCCAGCAGCTTTCAAGCGAACACTGAAGCTTTCTTT
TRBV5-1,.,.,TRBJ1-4,CASSLGQGNKNEKLFF,TGCGCCAGCAGCTTGGGGCAGGGAAACAAAAATGAAAAACTGTTTTTT
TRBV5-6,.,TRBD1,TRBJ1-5,CASSLFRGHHQPQHF,TGTGCCAGCAGCTTGTTCAGGGGGCATCATCAGCCCCAGCATTTT
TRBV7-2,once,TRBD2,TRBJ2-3,CASSRTSGGPSADTQYF,TGTGCCAGCAGCCGGACTAGCGGGGGGCCTAGCGCAGATACGCAGTATTTT
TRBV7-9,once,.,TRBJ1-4,CASSHAFGSVNEKLFF,TGTGCCAGCAGCCACGCCTTCGGGTCAGTTAATGAAAAACTGTTTTTT
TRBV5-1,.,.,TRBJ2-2,CASSPEGDTGELFF,TGCGCCAGCAGCCCCGAGGGGGACACCGGGGAGCTGTTTTTT